The clone carrying this T cell receptor beta chain was seen ten or more times. The antigen remains unidentified. Germline CDR1 SGHAT, CDR2 FQNNGV. V shed 1 base, J shed 2 bases, and the junction held 11 bases outside the gene matches. This CDR3 region has 17 residues. Investigators excluded patients with uncontrolled infection, other autoimmune disease, pregnancy or lactation. PBMCs were sourced from more than 9 ml fresh peripheral blood. Amplification of TCR beta CDR3 regions used RNA as the template. A first-round RT-PCR of the TCR CDR3 used the HTBI primer set. TCRdb used MiXCR to reprocess the multiplex PCR reads, holding one entry per CDR3 protein. The data hold about 690,000 distinct CDR3 sequences, with about 18% observed a single time. The sample comes from a study of T cells in Graves' hyperthyroidism and ophthalmopathy. Overall study results and limits: The blood repertoire included most of the expanded thyroid clonotypes above 0.001.

This TCR was recovered from a man in his fifties with Graves' hyperthyroidism. Sequencing was done on a sample of blood. The V and J genes are TRBV11-2 and TRBJ2-7, with 7 bases aligning to TRBD2. The CDR3 DNA sequence: TGTGCCAGCAGCTTAGGACCTTGGCGGGGGAAAACCTACGAGCAGTACTTC. Translating gives CASSLGPWRGKTYEQYF.